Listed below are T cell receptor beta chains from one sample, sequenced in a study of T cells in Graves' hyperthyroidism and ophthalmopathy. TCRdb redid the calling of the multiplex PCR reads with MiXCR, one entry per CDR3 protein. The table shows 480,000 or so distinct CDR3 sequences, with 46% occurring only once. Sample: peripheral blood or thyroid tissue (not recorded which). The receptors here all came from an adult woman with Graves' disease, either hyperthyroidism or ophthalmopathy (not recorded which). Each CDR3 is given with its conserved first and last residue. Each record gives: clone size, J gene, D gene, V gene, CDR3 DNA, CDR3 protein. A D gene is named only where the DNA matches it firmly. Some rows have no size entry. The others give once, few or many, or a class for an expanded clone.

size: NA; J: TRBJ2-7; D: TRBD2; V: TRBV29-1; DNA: TGCAGCGTTTGGGTCGCGGGAGTGCTCGAGCAGTACTTC; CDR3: CSVWVAGVLEQYF
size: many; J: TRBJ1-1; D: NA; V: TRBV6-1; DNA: TGTGCCAGCAGACTGTCGGGGTACACTGAAGCTTTCTTT; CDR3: CASRLSGYTEAFF
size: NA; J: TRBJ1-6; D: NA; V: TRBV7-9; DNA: TGTGCCAGCAGCCACTCACAATCGCGGTCACCCCTCCACTTT; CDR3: CASSHSQSRSPLHF
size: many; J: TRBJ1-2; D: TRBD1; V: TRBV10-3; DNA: TGTGCCATCAGGGGAGGACAGGGTAACTATGGCTACACCTTC; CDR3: CAIRGGQGNYGYTF
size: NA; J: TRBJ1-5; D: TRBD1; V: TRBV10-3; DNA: TGTGCCATCAGTGGGGTGGACAGGGAGCTTGACGGTCAGCCCCAGCATTTT; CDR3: CAISGVDRELDGQPQHF
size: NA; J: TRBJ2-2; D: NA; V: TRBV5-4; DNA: TGTGCCAGCAGCGGAGGGGCGAACACCGGGGAGCTGTCTTGG; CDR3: CASSGGANTGELSW
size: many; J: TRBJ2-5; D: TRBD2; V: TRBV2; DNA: TGTGCCAGCGGGCGGACTAGCGGACAAGAGACCCAGTACTTC; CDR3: CASGRTSGQETQYF
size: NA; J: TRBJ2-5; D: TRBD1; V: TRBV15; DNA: TGTGCCACCAGGGGGACAGGGACGGGGGAGACCCAGTACTTC; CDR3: CATRGTGTGETQYF
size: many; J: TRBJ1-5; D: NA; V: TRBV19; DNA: TGTGCCAGTAGTATAGAGGGAGGGCCTTATCAGCCCCAGCATTTT; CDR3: CASSIEGGPYQPQHF
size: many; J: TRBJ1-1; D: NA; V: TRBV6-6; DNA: TGTGCCAGCAGTGACTGGGGGGCCACTGAAGCTTTCTTT; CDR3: CASSDWGATEAFF
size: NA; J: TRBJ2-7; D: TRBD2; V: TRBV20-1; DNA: TGCAGTGCTAGTGCCACACTAGCGGGAACCCCCTACGAGCAGTACTTC; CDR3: CSASATLAGTPYEQYF
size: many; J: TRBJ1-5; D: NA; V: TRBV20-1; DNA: TGCAGTGCTAGGAGAGGTAACGGGCCGGGTCAGCCCCAGCATTTT; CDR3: CSARRGNGPGQPQHF
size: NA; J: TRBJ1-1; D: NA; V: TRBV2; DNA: TGTGCCAGCAGGGACTACAGGGAAGCTGAAGCTTTCTTT; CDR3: CASRDYREAEAFF
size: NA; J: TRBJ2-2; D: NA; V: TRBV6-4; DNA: TGTGCCAGCAGTGACCAGGTCAACACCGGGGAGCTGTTTTTT; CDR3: CASSDQVNTGELFF
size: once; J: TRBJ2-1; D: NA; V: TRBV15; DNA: TGTGCCACCAGCACATCACGGGGAGAGTTTAAACTCCGCAATGAGCAGTTCTTC; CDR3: CATSTSRGEFKLRNEQFF
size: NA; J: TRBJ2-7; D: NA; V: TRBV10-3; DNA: TGTGCCATCAGTGCCTCTCACAGGGACGAGCAGTACTTC; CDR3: CAISASHRDEQYF
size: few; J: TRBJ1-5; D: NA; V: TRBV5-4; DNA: TGTGCCAGCAGCTGGGGAGGACCAAATCAGCCCCAGCATTTT; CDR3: CASSWGGPNQPQHF
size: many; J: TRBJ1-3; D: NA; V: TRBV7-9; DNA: TGTGCCAGCAGCCGGGCAGGCTCCGGAAACACCATATATTTT; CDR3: CASSRAGSGNTIYF
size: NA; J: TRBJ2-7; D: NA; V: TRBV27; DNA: TGTGCCAGCAGGCCCGGACAGCAAGCCCTTTACGAGCAGTACTTC; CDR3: CASRPGQQALYEQYF
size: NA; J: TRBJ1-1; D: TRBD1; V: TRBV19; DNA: TGTGCCACAAGACAGGGAAGCGCTGAAGCTTTCTTT; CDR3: CATRQGSAEAFF
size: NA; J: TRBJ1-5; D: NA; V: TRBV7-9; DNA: TGTGCCACCGCGGACGGAGGACAGCCCCAGCATTTT; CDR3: CATADGGQPQHF
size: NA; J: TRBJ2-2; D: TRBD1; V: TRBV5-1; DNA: TGCGCCAGCAGCCAGGGACAGGGTTTTTCCCGGGAGCTGTTTTTT; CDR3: CASSQGQGFSRELFF
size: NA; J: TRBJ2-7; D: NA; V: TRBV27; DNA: TGTGCCAGCAGTTTACGGATTGGGTCCCACGAGCAGTACTTC; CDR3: CASSLRIGSHEQYF
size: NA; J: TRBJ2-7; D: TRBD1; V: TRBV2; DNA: TGTGCCAGCACAGACAGGGACGCCGAGCAGTACTTC; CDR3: CASTDRDAEQYF
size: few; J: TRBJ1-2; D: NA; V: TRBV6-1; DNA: TGTGCCAGCAGTGAATCACAGCTTAACTATGGCTACACCTTC; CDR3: CASSESQLNYGYTF
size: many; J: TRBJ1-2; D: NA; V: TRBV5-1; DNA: TGCGCCAGCAGCTCGGGGAGTTCCTATGGCTACACCTTC; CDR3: CASSSGSSYGYTF
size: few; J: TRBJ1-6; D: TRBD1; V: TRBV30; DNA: TGTGCCTGGAGCTCGGGACAGCGTAATTCACCCCTCCACTTT; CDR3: CAWSSGQRNSPLHF
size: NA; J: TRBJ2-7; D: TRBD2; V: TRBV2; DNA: TGTGCCAGCAGGGGACTAGCGGGACCCTACGAGCAGTACTTC; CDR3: CASRGLAGPYEQYF
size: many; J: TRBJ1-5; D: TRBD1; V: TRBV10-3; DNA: TGTGCCACCGGGACAGCTCAGGAGCCCCAGCATTTT; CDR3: CATGTAQEPQHF
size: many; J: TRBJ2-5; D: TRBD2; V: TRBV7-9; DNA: TGTGCCAGCGGCTCGGGAGGGCCGCCGTACTTC; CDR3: CASGSGGPPYF
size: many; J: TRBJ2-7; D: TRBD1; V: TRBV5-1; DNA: TGCGCCAGCAGGGTGGACAGGAGCTACGAGCAGTACTTC; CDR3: CASRVDRSYEQYF
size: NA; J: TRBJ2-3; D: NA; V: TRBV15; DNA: TGTGCCACCAGCAGAGATTATTCAGATACGCAGTATTTT; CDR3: CATSRDYSDTQYF
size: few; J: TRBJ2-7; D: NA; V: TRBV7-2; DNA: TGTGCCAGCAGCTTAGTAGGGACTCCCTCGGAGCAGTACTTC; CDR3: CASSLVGTPSEQYF
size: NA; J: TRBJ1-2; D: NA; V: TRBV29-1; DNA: TGCAGCGTTGAAGGGGTTAACTATGGCTACACCTTC; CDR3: CSVEGVNYGYTF
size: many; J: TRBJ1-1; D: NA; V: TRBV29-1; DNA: TGCAGCCCTAAGGGACTTACGAACACTGAAGCTTTCTTT; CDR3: CSPKGLTNTEAFF